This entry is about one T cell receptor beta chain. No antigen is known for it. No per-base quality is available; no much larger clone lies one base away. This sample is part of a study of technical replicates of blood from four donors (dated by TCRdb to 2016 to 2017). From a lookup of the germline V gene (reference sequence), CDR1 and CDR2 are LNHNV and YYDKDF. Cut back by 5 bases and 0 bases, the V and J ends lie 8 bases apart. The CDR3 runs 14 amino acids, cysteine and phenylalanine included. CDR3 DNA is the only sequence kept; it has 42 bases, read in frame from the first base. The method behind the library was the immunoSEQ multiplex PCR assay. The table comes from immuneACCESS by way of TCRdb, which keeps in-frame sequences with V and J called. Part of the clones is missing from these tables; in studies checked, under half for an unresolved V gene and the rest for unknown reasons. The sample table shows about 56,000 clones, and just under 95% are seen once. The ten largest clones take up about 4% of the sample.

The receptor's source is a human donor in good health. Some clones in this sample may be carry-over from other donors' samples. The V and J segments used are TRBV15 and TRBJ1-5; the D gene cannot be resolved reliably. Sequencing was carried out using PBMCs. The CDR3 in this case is CATSVDFSNQPQHF. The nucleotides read TGTGCCACCAGCGTAGACTTTAGCAATCAGCCCCAGCATTTT.